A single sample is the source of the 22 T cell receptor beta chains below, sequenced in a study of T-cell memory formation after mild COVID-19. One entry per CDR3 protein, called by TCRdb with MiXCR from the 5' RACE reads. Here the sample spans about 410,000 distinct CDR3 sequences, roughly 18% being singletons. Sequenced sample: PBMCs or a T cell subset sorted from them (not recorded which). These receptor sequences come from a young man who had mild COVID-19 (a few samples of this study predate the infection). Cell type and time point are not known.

Written as DNA, the CDR3 is TGTGCCAGCAGTTTGTCGATCCCAGGGGGGAATCAGCCCCAGCATTTT. This gives the protein CASSLSIPGGNQPQHF. This chain connects TRBV28 to TRBJ1-5; 7 nucleotides line up with TRBD1. CDR1 and CDR2 (germline): MDHEN, SYDVKM. V shed 3 bases, J shed 4 bases, and the junction held 9 bases outside the gene matches. The CDR3 is made up of 16 amino acids. The variable domain in full, with the rest retrieved from reference TRBV28 and TRBJ1-5, is DVKVTQSSRYLVKRTGEKVFLECVQDMDHENMFWYRQDPGLGLRLIYFSYDVKMKEKGDIPEGYSVSREKKERFSLILESASTNQTSMYLCASSLSIPGGNQPQHFGDGTRLSIL.

This chain's CDR3 is CASSPRQGSYEQYF. CDR3 in DNA: TGTGCCAGCAGCCCTCGACAGGGGTCCTACGAGCAGTACTTC. This rearrangement joins TRBV7-9 to TRBJ2-7; 8 positions agree with TRBD1. Trimming at V came to 5 bases and at J to 1 base, leaving 4 bases not matched to a gene. CDR1 is SEHNR, CDR2 FQNEAQ, per germline (reference sequence). The CDR3 loop spans 14 amino acids.

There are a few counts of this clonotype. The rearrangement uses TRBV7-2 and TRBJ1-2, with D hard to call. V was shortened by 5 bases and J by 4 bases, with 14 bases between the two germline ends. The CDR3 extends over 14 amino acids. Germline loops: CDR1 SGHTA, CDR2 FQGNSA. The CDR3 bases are TGTGCCAGCAGCCCTCGGAGCGCTACCTATGGCTACACCTTC. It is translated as CASSPRSATYGYTF. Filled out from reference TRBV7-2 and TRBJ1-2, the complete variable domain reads GAGVSQSPSNKVTEKGKDVELRCDPISGHTALYWYRQSLGQGLEFLIYFQGNSAPDKSGLPSDRFSAERTGGSVSTLTIQRTQQEDSAVYLCASSPRSATYGYTFGSGTRLTVV.

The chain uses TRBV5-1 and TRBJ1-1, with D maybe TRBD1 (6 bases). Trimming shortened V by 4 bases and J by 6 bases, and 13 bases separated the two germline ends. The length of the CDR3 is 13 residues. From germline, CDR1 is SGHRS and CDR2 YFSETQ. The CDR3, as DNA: TGCGCCAGCAGCCGGCAGGGGATCGCTGAAGCTTTCTTT. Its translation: CASSRQGIAEAFF. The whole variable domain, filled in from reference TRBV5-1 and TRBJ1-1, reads KAGVTQTPRYLIKTRGQQVTLSCSPISGHRSVSWYQQTPGQGLQFLFEYFSETQRNKGNFPGRFSGRQFSNSRSEMNVSTLELGDSALYLCASSRQGIAEAFFGQGTRLTVV.

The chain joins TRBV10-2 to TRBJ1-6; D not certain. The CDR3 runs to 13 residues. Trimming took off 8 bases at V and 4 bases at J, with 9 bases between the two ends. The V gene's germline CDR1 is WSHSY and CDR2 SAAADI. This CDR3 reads CASLYSYNSPLHF. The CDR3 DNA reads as TGCGCCAGCCTATACAGTTATAATTCACCCCTCCACTTT.

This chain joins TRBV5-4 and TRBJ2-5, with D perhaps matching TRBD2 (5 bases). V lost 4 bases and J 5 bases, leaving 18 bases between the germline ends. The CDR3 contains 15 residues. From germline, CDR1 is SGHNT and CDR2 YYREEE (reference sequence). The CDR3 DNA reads TGTGCCAGCAGCCCGAGGGCGACGGATACGGAGACCCAGTACTTC. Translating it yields CASSPRATDTETQYF. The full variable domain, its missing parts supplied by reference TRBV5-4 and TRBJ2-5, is ETGVTQSPTHLIKTRGQQVTLRCSSQSGHNTVSWYQQALGQGPQFIFQYYREEENGRGNFPPRFSGLQFPNYSSELNVNALELDDSALYLCASSPRATDTETQYFGPGTRLLVL.

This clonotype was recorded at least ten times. CDR3 nucleotide sequence: TGTGCCAGCAGTAAGACCTCTGGAAGCAATCAGCCCCAGCATTTT. Translating it yields CASSKTSGSNQPQHF. The chain has TRBV5-6 and TRBJ1-5; D unclear. V was shortened by 5 bases and J by 1 base, with 13 bases between the two germline ends. The germline V gene has CDR1 SGHDT and CDR2 YYEEEE. The CDR3 runs to 15 residues. The complete variable domain, with remaining parts taken from reference TRBV5-6 and TRBJ1-5, reads DAGVTQSPTHLIKTRGQQVTLRCSPKSGHDTVSWYQQALGQGPQFIFQYYEEEERQRGNFPDRFSGHQFPNYSSELNVNALLLGDSALYLCASSKTSGSNQPQHFGDGTRLSIL.

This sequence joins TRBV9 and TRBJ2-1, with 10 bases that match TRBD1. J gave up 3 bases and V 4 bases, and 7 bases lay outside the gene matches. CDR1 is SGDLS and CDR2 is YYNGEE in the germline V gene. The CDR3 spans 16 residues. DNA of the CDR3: TGTGCCAGCAGCTCCCACGGGACAGGGGTCTACAATGAGCAGTTCTTC. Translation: CASSSHGTGVYNEQFF. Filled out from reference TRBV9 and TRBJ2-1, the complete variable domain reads DSGVTQTPKHLITATGQRVTLRCSPRSGDLSVYWYQQSLDQGLQFLIQYYNGEERAKGNILERFSAQQFPDLHSELNLSSLELGDSALYFCASSSHGTGVYNEQFFGPGTRLTVL.

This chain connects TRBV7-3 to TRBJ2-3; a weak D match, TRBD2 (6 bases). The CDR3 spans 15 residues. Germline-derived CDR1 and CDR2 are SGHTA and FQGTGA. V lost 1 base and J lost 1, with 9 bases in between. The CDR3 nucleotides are TGTGCCAGCAGCTTAAGCCTAGCGCGCACAGATACGCAGTATTTT. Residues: CASSLSLARTDTQYF.

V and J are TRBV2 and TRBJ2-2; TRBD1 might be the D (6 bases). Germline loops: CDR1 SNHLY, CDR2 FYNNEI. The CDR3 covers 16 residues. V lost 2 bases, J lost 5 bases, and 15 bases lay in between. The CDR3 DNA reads TGTGCCAGCAGTGAACCGTGGGAAGGACAGACCGGGGAGCTGTTTTTT. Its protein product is CASSEPWEGQTGELFF.

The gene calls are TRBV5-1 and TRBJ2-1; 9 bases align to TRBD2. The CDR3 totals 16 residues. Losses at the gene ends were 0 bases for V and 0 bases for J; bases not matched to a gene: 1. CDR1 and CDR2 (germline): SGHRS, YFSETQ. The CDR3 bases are TGCGCCAGCAGCTTGGGCGGGGGGGCCTCCTACAATGAGCAGTTCTTC. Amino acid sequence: CASSLGGGASYNEQFF.

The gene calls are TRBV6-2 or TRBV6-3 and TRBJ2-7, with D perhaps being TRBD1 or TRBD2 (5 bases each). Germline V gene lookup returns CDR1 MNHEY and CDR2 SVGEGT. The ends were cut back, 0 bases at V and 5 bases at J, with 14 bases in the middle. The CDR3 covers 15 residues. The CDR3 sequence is CASSYSMQGAHEQYF. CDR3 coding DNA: TGTGCCAGCAGTTACTCGATGCAGGGAGCCCACGAGCAGTACTTC.

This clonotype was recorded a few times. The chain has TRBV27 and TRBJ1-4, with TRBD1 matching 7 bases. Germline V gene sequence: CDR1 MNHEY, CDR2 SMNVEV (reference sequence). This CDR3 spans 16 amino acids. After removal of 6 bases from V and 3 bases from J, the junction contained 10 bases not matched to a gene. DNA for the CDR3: TGTGCCAGCAGCCCGGACAGGCCCGTTGCTAATGAAAAACTGTTTTTT. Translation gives CASSPDRPVANEKLFF.

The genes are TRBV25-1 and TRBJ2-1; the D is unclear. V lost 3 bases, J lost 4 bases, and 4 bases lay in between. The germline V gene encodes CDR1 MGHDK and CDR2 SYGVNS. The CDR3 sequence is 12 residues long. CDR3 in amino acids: CASSDTYNEQFF. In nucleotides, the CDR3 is TGTGCCAGCAGTGATACTTACAATGAGCAGTTCTTC.

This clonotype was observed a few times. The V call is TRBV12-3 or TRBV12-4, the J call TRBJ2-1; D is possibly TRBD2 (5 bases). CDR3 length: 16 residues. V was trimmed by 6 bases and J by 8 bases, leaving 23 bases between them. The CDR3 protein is CASRGSTLEGIYEQFF. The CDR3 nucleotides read TGTGCCAGCAGGGGGAGCACTTTAGAGGGTATTTATGAGCAGTTCTTC.

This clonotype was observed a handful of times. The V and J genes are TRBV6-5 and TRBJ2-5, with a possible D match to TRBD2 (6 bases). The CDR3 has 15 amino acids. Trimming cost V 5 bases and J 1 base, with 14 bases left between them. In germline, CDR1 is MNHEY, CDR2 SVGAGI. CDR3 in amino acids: CASSPLGGTQETQYF. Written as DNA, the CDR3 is TGTGCCAGCAGTCCCCTGGGGGGAACCCAAGAGACCCAGTACTTC.

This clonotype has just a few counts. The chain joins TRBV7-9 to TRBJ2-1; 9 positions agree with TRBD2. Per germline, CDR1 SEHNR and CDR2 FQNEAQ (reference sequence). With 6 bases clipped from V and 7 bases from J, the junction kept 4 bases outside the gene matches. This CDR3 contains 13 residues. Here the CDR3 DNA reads TGTGCCAGCAGTGGTAGCGGGGGTAATGAGCAGTTCTTC. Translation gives CASSGSGGNEQFF.

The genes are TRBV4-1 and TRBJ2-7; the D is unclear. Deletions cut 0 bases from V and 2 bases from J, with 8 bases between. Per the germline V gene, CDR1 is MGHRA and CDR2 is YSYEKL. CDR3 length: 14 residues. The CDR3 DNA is TGCGCCAGCAGCCAAGATGGCCGAACCTACGAGCAGTACTTC. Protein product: CASSQDGRTYEQYF.

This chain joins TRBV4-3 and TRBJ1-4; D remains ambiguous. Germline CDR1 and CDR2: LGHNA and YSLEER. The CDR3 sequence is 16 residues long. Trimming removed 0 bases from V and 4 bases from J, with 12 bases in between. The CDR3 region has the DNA TGCGCCAGCAGCCAAGATCGAGCGGGTCTTAATGAAAAACTGTTTTTT. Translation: CASSQDRAGLNEKLFF.

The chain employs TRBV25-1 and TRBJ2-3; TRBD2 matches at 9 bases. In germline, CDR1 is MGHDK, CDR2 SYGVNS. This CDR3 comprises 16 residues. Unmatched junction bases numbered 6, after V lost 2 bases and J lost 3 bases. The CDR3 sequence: CASSEGRSGGTDTQYF. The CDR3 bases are TGTGCCAGCAGTGAAGGTCGTAGCGGGGGAACAGATACGCAGTATTTT.

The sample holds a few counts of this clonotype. This CDR3 reads CSVNRFENTEAFF. The CDR3 DNA reads as TGCAGCGTGAACAGGTTTGAGAACACTGAAGCTTTCTTT. This sequence joins TRBV29-1 and TRBJ1-1; D perhaps matches TRBD1 (5 bases). The V end lost 6 bases, the J end lost 1 base, and 12 bases lay between the germline ends. The CDR3 spans 13 residues. Looked up from germline, CDR1 is SQVTM and CDR2 is ANQGSEA.

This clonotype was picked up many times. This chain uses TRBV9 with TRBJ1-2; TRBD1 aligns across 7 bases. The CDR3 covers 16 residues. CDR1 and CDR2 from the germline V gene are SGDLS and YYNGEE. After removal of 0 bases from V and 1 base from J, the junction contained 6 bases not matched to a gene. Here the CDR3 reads CASSVATPGGNYGYTF. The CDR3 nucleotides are TGTGCCAGCAGCGTAGCTACGCCAGGGGGTAACTATGGCTACACCTTC. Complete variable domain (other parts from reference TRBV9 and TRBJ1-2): DSGVTQTPKHLITATGQRVTLRCSPRSGDLSVYWYQQSLDQGLQFLIQYYNGEERAKGNILERFSAQQFPDLHSELNLSSLELGDSALYFCASSVATPGGNYGYTFGSGTRLTVV.